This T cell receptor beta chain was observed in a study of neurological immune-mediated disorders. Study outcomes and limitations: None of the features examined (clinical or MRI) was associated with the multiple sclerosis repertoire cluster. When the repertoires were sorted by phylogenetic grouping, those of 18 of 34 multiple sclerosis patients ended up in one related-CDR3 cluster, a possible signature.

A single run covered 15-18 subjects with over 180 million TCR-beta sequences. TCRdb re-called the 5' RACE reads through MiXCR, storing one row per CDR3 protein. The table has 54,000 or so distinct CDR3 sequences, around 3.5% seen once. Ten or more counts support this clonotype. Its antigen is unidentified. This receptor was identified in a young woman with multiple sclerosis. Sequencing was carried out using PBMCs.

The CDR3 sequence: CASSQPHTGELFF. DNA of the CDR3: TGTGCCAGCAGCCAACCTCACACCGGGGAGCTGTTTTTT. V is TRBV3-1 and J is TRBJ2-2; no clear D. The CDR3 is 13 amino acids. Trimming took 2 bases from V and 3 from J, leaving 4 bases between them. Germline CDR1 LGHDT, CDR2 YNNKEL (reference sequence).